What follows is one T cell receptor beta chain and its context. Germline CDR1 KGHSH, CDR2 LQKENI. Trimming pared 2 bases from V and 4 bases from J, leaving 10 bases between. The CDR3 sequence is 14 residues long. Template material for amplifying TCR beta CDR3 regions consisted of RNA transcripts. The HTBI primer set served for first-round RT-PCR of the TCR CDR3. TCRdb re-analysed the multiplex PCR reads in MiXCR, keeping a single row per CDR3 protein. The data show some 300,000 distinct CDR3 sequences, with roughly 13% seen just once and roughly 7.7% held by the top ten. This record belongs to a study of T cells in Graves' hyperthyroidism and ophthalmopathy. Subjects aged 18 to 65 presented with newly diagnosed hyperthyroidism of less than 2 months' duration.

The receptor comes from a woman in her 40s with Graves' hyperthyroidism. V and J are TRBV18 and TRBJ2-3; possibly TRBD1 for D (6 bases). Sequenced input: blood. This CDR3 reads CASSPTGSSDTQYF. The CDR3 coding sequence is TGTGCCAGCTCACCAACAGGGTCGTCAGATACGCAGTATTTT.